A selection of T cell receptor beta chains follows, all from one sample in a study of control samples from healthy donors and cancer patients. TCRdb's table, derived via immunoSEQ multiplex PCR, lists solely in-frame clones and lacks some. The table lists 75,000 to 100,000 clones, around 88% of them singletons. Sequenced: blood. These receptors all stem from a man under 40 in good health. The CDR3 runs from the conserved cysteine through the conserved F or W. The order of the fields is V gene, D gene, clone size, J gene, CDR3 DNA, CDR3 protein. D genes are given only for firm matches. Expanded clones are given a class, and other clones once, few, many or no size at all.

TRBV9	.	.	TRBJ2-1	TGTGCCAGCAGCCTCCGGGGGCCCGACAATGAGCAGTTCTTC	CASSLRGPDNEQFF
TRBV7-2	.	few	TRBJ1-2	TGTGCCAGCAGCACGGGTCGGAACTATGGCTACACCTTC	CASSTGRNYGYTF
TRBV28	TRBD1	.	TRBJ1-5	TGTGCCAGCAGTGTTCCTCGACAGGGGAATCAGCCCCAGCATTTT	CASSVPRQGNQPQHF
TRBV5-4	TRBD2	.	TRBJ2-2	TGTGCCAGCAGCGCGGGACTAGCGGGAAACACCGGGGAGCTGTTTTTT	CASSAGLAGNTGELFF
TRBV7-9	.	.	TRBJ1-6	TGTGCCAGCAGCTCATCCCTTAATTCACCCCTCCACTTT	CASSSSLNSPLHF
TRBV3-1/TRBV3-2	.	.	TRBJ2-7	TGTGCCAGCAGCCACCCGGGACATCACTACGAGCAGTACTTC	CASSHPGHHYEQYF
TRBV25-1	.	.	TRBJ1-3	TGTGCCAGCCAGCCGTTACAGGGTCGGGTCGGTGGAAACACCATATATTTT	CASQPLQGRVGGNTIYF
TRBV6-5	TRBD2	.	TRBJ2-5	TGTGCCAGCAGTTCCCAAGCGGGAGGAGGGGAGACCCAGTACTTC	CASSSQAGGGETQYF
TRBV6-5	TRBD1	.	TRBJ2-7	TGTGCCAGCAGTCCCGGACAGGGGGTCTACGAGCAGTACTTC	CASSPGQGVYEQYF
TRBV6-5	.	few	TRBJ1-1	TGTGCCAGCAGTTTCGGGCCCCAGGGGAACACTGAAGCTTTCTTT	CASSFGPQGNTEAFF
TRBV15	.	.	TRBJ2-7	TGTGCCACCAGCAGAGGCCTATACGAGCAGTACTTC	CATSRGLYEQYF
TRBV7-3	.	once	TRBJ2-2	TGTGCCAGCAGCTTAGATCCCGGGTATTCCGGGGAGCTGTTTTTT	CASSLDPGYSGELFF
TRBV5-5	TRBD1	once	TRBJ2-7	TGTGCCAGCAGCCCTGGGACAGGGCTCTCCGAGCAGTACTTC	CASSPGTGLSEQYF
TRBV12-5	TRBD1	.	TRBJ2-5	TGTGCTAGTGGTTTTGCCGGGACAGGGGGGCAAGAGACCCAGTACTTC	CASGFAGTGGQETQYF
TRBV7-9	.	.	TRBJ1-2	TGTGCCAGCAGAGCTAGAGAGGGCGTGCATGGCTACACCTTC	CASRAREGVHGYTF
TRBV4-1	.	.	TRBJ2-5	TGCGCCAGCAGCCAAGATTGGGGGGTCCCCGGGGAGACCCAGTACTTC	CASSQDWGVPGETQYF
TRBV6-1	.	.	TRBJ2-3	TGTGCCAGCAGTGAAGCGCGGGTGGCCTACACAGATACGCAGTATTTT	CASSEARVAYTDTQYF
TRBV4-1	TRBD2	.	TRBJ2-1	TGCGCCAGCAGCCAAGATGAGCGGGATGGGTGGAATGAGCAGTTCTTC	CASSQDERDGWNEQFF
TRBV2	.	.	TRBJ2-3	TGTGCCAGCAGTCGGCCCTATCTACGCCCAGATACGCAGTATTTT	CASSRPYLRPDTQYF